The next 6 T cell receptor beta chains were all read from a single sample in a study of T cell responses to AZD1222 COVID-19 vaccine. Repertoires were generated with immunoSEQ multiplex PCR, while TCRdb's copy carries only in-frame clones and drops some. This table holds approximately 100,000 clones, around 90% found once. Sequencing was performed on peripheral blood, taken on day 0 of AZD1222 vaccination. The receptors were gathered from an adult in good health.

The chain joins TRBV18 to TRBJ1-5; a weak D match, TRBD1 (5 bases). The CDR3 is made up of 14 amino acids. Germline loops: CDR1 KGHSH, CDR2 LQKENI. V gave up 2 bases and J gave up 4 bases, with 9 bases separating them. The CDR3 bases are TGTGCCAGCTCACCATCTTCAGGGAATCAGCCCCAGCATTTT. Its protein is CASSPSSGNQPQHF.

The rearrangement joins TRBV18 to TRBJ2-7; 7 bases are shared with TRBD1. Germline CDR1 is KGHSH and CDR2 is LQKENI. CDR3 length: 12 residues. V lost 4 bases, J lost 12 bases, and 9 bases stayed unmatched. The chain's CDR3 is CASSLYTGDRYF. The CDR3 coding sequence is TGTGCCAGCTCACTCTACACAGGGGATCGGTACTTC.

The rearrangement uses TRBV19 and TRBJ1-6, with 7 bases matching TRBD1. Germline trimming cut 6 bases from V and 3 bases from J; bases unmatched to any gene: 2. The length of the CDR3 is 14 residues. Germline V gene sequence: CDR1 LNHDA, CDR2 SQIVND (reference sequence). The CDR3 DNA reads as TGTGCCAGTAGGACAGGGAACTATAATTCACCCCTCCACTTT. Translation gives CASRTGNYNSPLHF.

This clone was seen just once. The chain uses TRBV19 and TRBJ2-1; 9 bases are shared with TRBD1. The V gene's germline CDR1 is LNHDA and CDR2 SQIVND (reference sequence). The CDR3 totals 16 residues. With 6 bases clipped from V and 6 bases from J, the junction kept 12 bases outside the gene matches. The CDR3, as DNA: TGTGCCAGTAGCAATAGGAGGGGACAGGGTGGCAATGAGCAGTTCTTC. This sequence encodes CASSNRRGQGGNEQFF.

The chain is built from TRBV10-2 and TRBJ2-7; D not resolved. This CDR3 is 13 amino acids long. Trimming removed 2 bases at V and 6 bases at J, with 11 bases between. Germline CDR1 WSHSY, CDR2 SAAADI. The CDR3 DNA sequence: TGCGCCAGCAGTGAGCCCACCGGACCCGAGCAGTACTTC. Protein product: CASSEPTGPEQYF.

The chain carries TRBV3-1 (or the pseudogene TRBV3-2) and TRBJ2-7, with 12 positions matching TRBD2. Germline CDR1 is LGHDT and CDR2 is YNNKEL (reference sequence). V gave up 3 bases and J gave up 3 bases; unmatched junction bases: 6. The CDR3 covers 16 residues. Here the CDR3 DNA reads TGTGCCAGCAGCCATTTACTAGCGGGGGGTCACTACGAGCAGTACTTC. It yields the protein CASSHLLAGGHYEQYF.